This T cell receptor (beta chain) was recorded in a study of long-term antiretroviral therapy in people with HIV (dated by TCRdb to between 2021 and 2023). General notes on the study: The earliest samples were collected roughly a decade before the 2015 WHO recommendation for immediate ART, at a time when ART was usually postponed until CD4 counts fell. A retrospective serial study tested whether changes in peripheral blood TRB repertoire composition and diversity were associated with ART initiation and durable HIV suppression. A total of roughly 200 cryopreserved PBMC samples came from a few dozen adults with confirmed HIV infection and were collected serially over a mean of about six years (range 1-12). About 40% of the 30 participants with HIV were female. No cross-contamination during QIAcube processing was seen in test extractions of a monoclonal T-cell line run alongside 33 polyclonal samples.

The full study reports these points: Unsorted PBMC were profiled instead of sorted CD4+ and CD8+ T cells because pre-ART samples had limited cell numbers. HIV repertoires had narrower CDR3 length ranges than controls, and the network structure suggested an antigen-experienced repertoire that shifted only slightly toward naive after ART. Inferences about post-ART repertoire changes were limited because no data were available on ART adherence, viral resistance or therapy changes. Owing to limited PBMC availability, only the TCR beta chain was sequenced, without alpha chain pairing. The samples span the years 2004 to 2017, and the ART regimens used may be less effective than current regimens. Expanded TRB clones identified before ART initiation dominated the repertoire at all time points, although this dominance fluctuated and declined in many PLHIV after ART. A significant increase in TRB diversity was found to be associated with ART initiation, although TRB diversity was observed to remain significantly below that of transplant donor controls even after long-term ART.

The immunoSEQ hsTCRB v3.0 assay was used at survey level resolution to sequence the TRB variable region. The targeted TRB sequencing depth was roughly 35,000-50,000 T-cell genomes per sample. TRB libraries were pooled and sequenced on an Illumina MiSeq using a v3 150-cycle kit. As for the original processing: Repertoire analysis ran in R within a reproducible Nextflow workflow covering QC, data transformation and analysis. LymphoSeq2, an R package for exploring AIRR-Seq data, was used to implement custom analyses. After excluding a handful of samples that yielded fewer than 5000 total TRB sequences, 150 to 200 HIV repertoires remained for analysis. Of the 180 to 200 retained HIV repertoires, about 60 were collected before and about 130 after ART initiation. Repertoires were downsampled to 5000 TRB nucleotide sequences, and summary statistics were averaged over 100 downsampling iterations. Only TRB sequences with CDR3 regions of at least seven amino acids were retained for analysis. Diversity was measured with a Shannon entropy-derived clonality score and the Gini coefficient. Repertoire networks linked the top 5000 CDR3 amino acid sequences whenever two sequences differed by an edit distance of one. For TRB CDR3 amino acid sequences, GLIPH2 was used to predict antigen specificity groups and MHC restriction. To flag known associations with CMV, EBV, HIV or tissue antigens, CDR3 amino acid sequences were compared against VDJdb and McPAS-TCR. Pre-ART, post-ART and control groups were compared with Wilcoxon signed-rank tests and Holm-Bonferroni correction. The clones in this table, taken by TCRdb from immuneACCESS, are in-frame only. Not every clone is retained; where verified, under half of the shortfall comes from an unresolved V gene, and the cause of the rest is unknown. The D gene and trimming were derived from the DNA, and the V and J assignments and clone size from that table. Within this sample are about 20,000 clones, with more than 65% of them counted one time only. The ten largest clones take up approximately 12% of the sample.

In regard to this clone: No cognate antigen has been identified for it. No much larger clone is present one base from it, and per-base qualities are unavailable.

Participants were included only if at least one PBMC sample before ART initiation and at least two post-ART samples were available. Treatment was received in the United States of America by all participants with HIV. Cryopreserved samples of about 0.95-10 million PBMC were thawed and washed before DNA extraction. At the time of the earliest PBMC sample for each participant with HIV, ages ranged from roughly 23 to 55 years. Per participant, PBMC samples came from 1-4 timepoints prior to ART initiation and 2-8 timepoints following ART initiation, for a median of 7 samples. Serial HIV viral load, CD4+ T-cell count, ART history and demographic data were obtained for every participant. A Qiagen kit on a QIAcube was used to extract genomic DNA from unsorted PBMC, with samples processed in batches of 12. Sequenced material: unsorted PBMCs, taken 2.3 to 2.5 years after starting antiretroviral therapy. The clonotype was recovered from a man in his forties with HIV.

DNA sequence: TGTGCCATCAGTTCAGGGGGAACTAATGAAAAACTGTTTTTT. The resulting protein is CAISSGGTNEKLFF. The chain is assembled from TRBV10-3 and TRBJ1-4; 7 middle bases align to TRBD1. From a lookup of the germline V gene, CDR1 and CDR2 are ENHRY and SYGVKD. The CDR3 starts with the cysteine, ends with the phenylalanine, and has 14 residues. Only the CDR3 portion is preserved as DNA: 42 bases, with reading frame beginning at the first base. After removal of 5 bases from V and 1 base from J, the junction retains 1 base not matched to a gene.